Each of the 27 T cell receptor beta chains below was sequenced from the same sample in a study of shared clonotypes between healthy human individuals. Sequenced by immunoSEQ multiplex PCR; TCRdb stores in-frame clones only, minus some. This table holds around 500,000 clones, 79% found once. Sequencing was done on a sample of PBMCs. These TCRs come from a woman aged 40-49 years in good health. Some clones in this sample may be carry-over from other donors' samples.

The chain joins TRBV4-2 to TRBJ2-5; 7 bases agree with TRBD2. The CDR3 extends over 19 amino acids. Germline CDR1 reads LGHNA; CDR2 reads YNFKEQ. The V gene end was trimmed by 0 bases and the J gene end by 2 bases; junction bases not matched to a gene: 15. CDR3 amino acids: CASSQESWSGGSGQETQYF. The CDR3 coding sequence is TGTGCCAGCAGCCAAGAAAGTTGGTCTGGCGGGAGCGGTCAAGAGACCCAGTACTTC.

The V call is TRBV5-1, the J call TRBJ2-1; D may be TRBD2 (6 bases). V shed 8 bases and J shed 7 bases, with 13 bases lying between them. CDR1 is SGHRS, CDR2 YFSETQ, per germline. The length of the CDR3 is 12 residues. The CDR3: CASRGSGNEQFF. The CDR3 DNA reads TGCGCCAGTCGGGGGAGCGGGAATGAGCAGTTCTTC.

As concerns this clone: Other DNA sequences of this sample code for an identical CDR3. V gene TRBV2 combines with J gene TRBJ2-7; D uncertain. Germline V gene sequence: CDR1 SNHLY, CDR2 FYNNEI. The length of the CDR3 is 12 residues. V was cut by 4 bases and J by 2 bases, with 6 bases left in between. The CDR3: CASSVTAYEQYF. The CDR3 DNA follows: TGTGCCAGCAGTGTCACGGCCTACGAGCAGTACTTC.

The rearrangement links TRBV27 to TRBJ2-7; perhaps TRBD1 as D (5 bases). The CDR3 extends over 13 amino acids. The germline V gene encodes CDR1 MNHEY and CDR2 SMNVEV (reference sequence). The ends were cut back, 6 bases at V and 0 bases at J, with 9 bases in the middle. This CDR3 is CASSPQGSYEQYF. The CDR3 region has the DNA TGTGCCAGCAGCCCCCAGGGCTCCTACGAGCAGTACTTC.

This clone occurred once. The chain carries TRBV29-1 and TRBJ1-1; D is unclear. CDR1 is SQVTM and CDR2 is ANQGSEA in the germline V gene. Trimming pared 5 bases from V and 6 bases from J, leaving 10 bases between. CDR3 size: 11 residues. CDR3 DNA: TGCAGCGTTACCTACCTAGCTGAAGCTTTCTTT. Its protein is CSVTYLAEAFF.

The chain recombines TRBV9 with TRBJ1-2, with D perhaps TRBD1 (5 bases). The CDR3 is 14 residues long. V gave up 4 bases and J gave up 5 bases, with 15 bases separating them. Germline V gene lookup returns CDR1 SGDLS and CDR2 YYNGEE. The CDR3 coding sequence is TGTGCCAGCAGCCCGCGGGGGGTATCGTATGGCTACACCTTC. Residues: CASSPRGVSYGYTF.

The chain combines TRBV28 with TRBJ1-4, with D tentatively TRBD1 (5 bases). Germline loops: CDR1 MDHEN, CDR2 SYDVKM. With 8 bases removed from V and 3 bases from J, the gap between germline ends came to 10 bases. This CDR3 has 13 amino acids. CDR3 protein: CASRGGSNEKLFF. CDR3 nucleotides: TGTGCCAGCCGTGGGGGGTCTAATGAAAAACTGTTTTTT.

The CDR3 DNA reads as TGCGCCAGCAGCTTGTTCTCTGGCGGTGAGCAGTTCTTC. Its protein is CASSLFSGGEQFF. The chain carries TRBV5-1 and TRBJ2-1; the D is unclear. Trimming removed 1 base from V and 9 bases from J, with 11 bases in between. This CDR3 is built from 13 residues. From germline, CDR1 is SGHRS and CDR2 YFSETQ.

The chain couples TRBV9 to TRBJ2-1; a weak D match, TRBD1 (5 bases). Trimming left V 0 bases short and J 0 bases short, with 13 bases between. The CDR3 is 17 residues long. Per the germline V gene, CDR1 is SGDLS and CDR2 is YYNGEE. CDR3 DNA: TGTGCCAGCAGCGTAGGGGTGGGGCCGAGCTCCTACAATGAGCAGTTCTTC. As protein: CASSVGVGPSSYNEQFF.

V is TRBV4-1 and J is TRBJ2-7; possibly TRBD1 or TRBD2 for D (5 bases each). Germline V lookup: CDR1 MGHRA, CDR2 YSYEKL. The V and J ends lost 3 bases and 0 bases respectively, with 15 bases between them. CDR3 length: 16 residues. Here the CDR3 DNA reads TGCGCCAGCAGCCACCTCGCAGGGAGTAGCTCCTACGAGCAGTACTTC. It is translated as CASSHLAGSSSYEQYF.

This clone showed up just a few times. V and J are TRBV6-6 and TRBJ2-2; weak D call: TRBD2 (7 bases). Germline values: CDR1 MNHNY, CDR2 SVGAGI (reference sequence). The length of the CDR3 is 14 residues. Trimming took off 10 bases at V and 6 bases at J, with 18 bases between the two ends. CDR3: CATRPGEGAGELFF. In DNA, the CDR3 is TGTGCCACCAGACCCGGGGAGGGGGCCGGGGAGCTGTTTTTT.

This chain uses TRBV21-1 with TRBJ2-7; the listed D gene, TRBD1, was not tested against the DNA. TRBV21-1 is designated a pseudogene. This CDR3 is 19 amino acids long. Written as DNA, the CDR3 is TGTGCCAGCAGCAAACGGGCGGAGCCACCACCTAGGGGCTCCTACGAGCAGTACTTC. It translates to CASSKRAEPPPRGSYEQYF.

The V and J genes are TRBV14 and TRBJ2-7; the match to TRBD1 covers 7 bases. CDR1 and CDR2 (germline): SGHDN, FVKESK. The CDR3 sequence is 14 residues long. Trimming at V came to 4 bases and at J to 3 bases, leaving 6 bases not matched to a gene. CDR3 sequence: CASSRTGISYEQYF. The CDR3 DNA sequence: TGTGCCAGCAGCCGGACAGGAATAAGCTACGAGCAGTACTTC.

This clone was counted at least ten times. Other DNA sequences of this sample code for an identical CDR3. The J gene is TRBJ2-7, the V gene TRBV19, with a weak D call TRBD2 (5 bases). CDR1 and CDR2 (germline): LNHDA, SQIVND (reference sequence). The CDR3 has 11 amino acids. V was trimmed by 9 bases and J by 3 bases, leaving 9 bases between them. CDR3: CASDAGYEQYF. For the CDR3, the DNA is TGTGCCAGCGACGCGGGCTACGAGCAGTACTTC.

V usage is TRBV28 and J usage is TRBJ2-5; the D gene could be TRBD1 or TRBD2 (5 bases each). The ends were cut back, 8 bases at V and 3 bases at J, with 16 bases in the middle. From germline, CDR1 is MDHEN and CDR2 SYDVKM. The CDR3 covers 14 residues. The chain's CDR3 is CASRDQDRKETQYF. CDR3 DNA: TGTGCCAGCCGGGACCAAGACAGAAAAGAGACCCAGTACTTC.

This clone was observed once. J is TRBJ2-3 and V is TRBV9, with 8 bases aligning to TRBD1. J lost 3 bases, V lost 0 bases, and 3 bases had no gene match. The CDR3 has 15 amino acids. Per the germline V gene, CDR1 is SGDLS and CDR2 is YYNGEE. In nucleotides, the CDR3 is TGTGCCAGCAGCGTAGACAGGGGGAGGACAGATACGCAGTATTTT. It yields the protein CASSVDRGRTDTQYF.

This clone occurred once. The chain couples TRBV27 to TRBJ2-7; a weak D match, TRBD2 (6 bases). Trimming shortened V by 8 bases and J by 3 bases, and 17 bases separated the two germline ends. The CDR3 is 14 amino acids. Germline values: CDR1 MNHEY, CDR2 SMNVEV (reference sequence). CDR3 DNA: TGTGCCAGCGGCCGGGGAGGAGGGGACTACGAGCAGTACTTC. Protein sequence: CASGRGGGDYEQYF.

This chain links TRBV6-1 with TRBJ1-5; D gene ambiguous. Trimming took 6 bases from V and 5 from J, leaving 14 bases between them. Germline values: CDR1 MNHNS, CDR2 SASEGT. The CDR3 runs to 14 residues. The CDR3 DNA reads TGTGCCAGCAGCCAAGGGTGGTTGGATCAGCCCCAGCATTTT. Amino acids: CASSQGWLDQPQHF.

At least ten counts were recorded for this clone. This chain connects TRBV10-3 to TRBJ1-1; possibly TRBD1 for D (5 bases). This CDR3 has 12 amino acids. Germline V lookup: CDR1 ENHRY, CDR2 SYGVKD. Deletions cut 6 bases from V and 4 bases from J, with 9 bases between. CDR3 nucleotides: TGTGCCATCAGACGGGGCAGCACTGAAGCTTTCTTT. This encodes CAIRRGSTEAFF.

The chain links TRBV11-2 to TRBJ2-6; D possibly corresponds to TRBD1 (5 bases). Germline CDR1 SGHAT, CDR2 FQNNGV. The ends were cut back, 0 bases at V and 4 bases at J, with 13 bases in the middle. The CDR3 is 17 residues long. CDR3 in amino acids: CASSLDAGRGGANVLTF. CDR3 in DNA: TGTGCCAGCAGCTTAGATGCAGGGCGAGGAGGGGCCAACGTCCTGACTTTC.

The chain couples TRBV19 to TRBJ1-2; no clear D. CDR1 is LNHDA and CDR2 is SQIVND in the germline V gene (reference sequence). The V end lost 6 bases, the J end lost 3 bases, and 8 bases lay between the germline ends. CDR3 length: 12 amino acids. The CDR3 sequence is CASRDWDYGYTF. In DNA, the CDR3 is TGTGCCAGTAGGGACTGGGACTATGGCTACACCTTC.

V usage is TRBV10-3 and J usage is TRBJ2-5; D assignment may be TRBD1 or TRBD2 (5 bases each). Trimming removed 0 bases at V and 7 bases at J, with 6 bases between. This CDR3 contains 12 residues. The germline CDR1 and CDR2 sequences are ENHRY and SYGVKD. In DNA, the CDR3 is TGTGCCATCAGTGAGTCTGGGGGGACCCAGTACTTC. Its protein is CAISESGGTQYF.

This clone has a single count. V is TRBV7-6 and J is TRBJ2-2; 10 bases map to TRBD1. The ends lost 5 bases at V and 1 base at J; junction bases unmatched: 13. CDR1 and CDR2 from the germline V gene are SGHVS and FNYEAQ. The CDR3 extends over 19 amino acids. CDR3 DNA: TGTGCCAGCAGCCGTTGGACAGGGGGAAGGGACAGGAACACCGGGGAGCTGTTTTTT. Translating it yields CASSRWTGGRDRNTGELFF.

The chain combines TRBV11-2 with TRBJ2-2; TRBD2 matches 11 bases. Germline CDR1 and CDR2: SGHAT and FQNNGV. V shed 4 bases and J 4 bases; nucleotides not matched to a gene: 2. The CDR3 loop spans 15 amino acids. Here the CDR3 DNA reads TGTGCCAGCAGCTATAGCGGGAGGGCCACCGGGGAGCTGTTTTTT. Its protein is CASSYSGRATGELFF.

The chain combines TRBV6-1 with TRBJ2-1; 7 bases fit TRBD1. CDR1 MNHNS and CDR2 SASEGT come from the germline V gene. The CDR3 extends over 15 amino acids. V dropped 6 bases and J dropped 1; count of bases not matched to a gene: 6. The CDR3 here is CASSRDSNSYNEQFF. The CDR3 DNA is TGTGCCAGCAGCCGGGACAGCAATTCCTACAATGAGCAGTTCTTC.

About this clone itself: A far more abundant clone sits one base away, making this likely a read error. This CDR3 is also generated by other DNA sequences in the sample. The V gene is TRBV2, the J gene TRBJ1-4, with 7 bases matching TRBD1. The CDR3 consists of 12 residues. Trimming removed 7 bases from V and 11 bases from J; junction bases left unmatched: 7. Germline V lookup: CDR1 SNHLY, CDR2 FYNNEI. The CDR3 protein is CASISTGEKLFF. In nucleotides, the CDR3 is TGTGCCAGCATCTCAACAGGGGAGAAACTGTTTTTT. Looking up the rest from reference TRBV2 and TRBJ1-4 gives the full variable domain: EPEVTQTPSHQVTQMGQEVILRCVPISNHLYFYWYRQILGQKVEFLVSFYNNEISEKSEIFDDQFSVERPDGSNFTLKIRSTKLEDSAMYFCASISTGEKLFFGSGTQLSVL.

The chain employs TRBV18 and TRBJ2-1; D possibly corresponds to TRBD1 (5 bases). Germline V CDR1 and CDR2: KGHSH, LQKENI. V shed 3 bases and J shed 5 bases, with 14 bases lying between them. The length of the CDR3 is 15 residues. In DNA, the CDR3 is TGTGCCAGCTCACCCGGACATCATGGCAACAATGAGCAGTTCTTC. Amino acids: CASSPGHHGNNEQFF.